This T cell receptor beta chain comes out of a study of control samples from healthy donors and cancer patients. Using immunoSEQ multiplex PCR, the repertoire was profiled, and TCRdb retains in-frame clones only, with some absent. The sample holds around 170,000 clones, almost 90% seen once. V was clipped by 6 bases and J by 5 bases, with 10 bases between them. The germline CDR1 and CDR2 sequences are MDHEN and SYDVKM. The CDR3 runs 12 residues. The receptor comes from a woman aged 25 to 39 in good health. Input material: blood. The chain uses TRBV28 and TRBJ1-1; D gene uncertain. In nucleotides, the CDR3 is TGTGCCAGCAGCAGAAGAGTTACTGAAGCTTTCTTT. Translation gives CASSRRVTEAFF.